Reported below is one T cell receptor (beta chain). No antigen is known for it. Other DNA sequences from this sample encode an identical CDR3 as well. The sample belongs to a study of beta chain features in type 1 diabetes. Study context: Patients did not differ from healthy donors in age, gender or cell yield.

The entirety of the isolated RNA underwent reverse transcription, so expressed TCRB transcripts were sequenced. Measured with immunoSEQ multiplex PCR; TCRdb has only the in-frame clones, and not every one. The data hold about 240,000 clones, with 27% observed a single time. From germline, CDR1 is SQVTM and CDR2 ANQGSEA. J gave up 2 bases and V 4 bases, and 3 bases lay outside the gene matches. There are 13 residues in the CDR3. Study results and limitations: Patients with Type 1 diabetes showed moderately but significantly shorter TCRB CDR3s in all four CD4+ subsets.

The chain joins TRBV29-1 to TRBJ2-7; 9 nucleotides match TRBD1. Sample: central memory CD4+ T cells from blood. This clonotype was obtained from a man aged 30 to 39 in good health. The CDR3 region has the DNA TGCAGCGTTGTGGGACAGGGTCCCTACGAGCAGTACTTC. This gives the protein CSVVGQGPYEQYF.